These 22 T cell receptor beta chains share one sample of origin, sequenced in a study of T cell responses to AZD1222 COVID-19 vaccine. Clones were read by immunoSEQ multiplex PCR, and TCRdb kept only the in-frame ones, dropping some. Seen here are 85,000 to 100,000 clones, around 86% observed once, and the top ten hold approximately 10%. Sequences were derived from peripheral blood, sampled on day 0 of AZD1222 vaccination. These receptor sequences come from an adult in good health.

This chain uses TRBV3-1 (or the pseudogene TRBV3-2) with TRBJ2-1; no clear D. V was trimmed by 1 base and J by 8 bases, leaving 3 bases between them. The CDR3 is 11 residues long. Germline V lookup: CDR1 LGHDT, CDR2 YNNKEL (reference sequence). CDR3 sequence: CASSQVHEQFF. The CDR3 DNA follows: TGTGCCAGCAGCCAAGTACATGAGCAGTTCTTC.

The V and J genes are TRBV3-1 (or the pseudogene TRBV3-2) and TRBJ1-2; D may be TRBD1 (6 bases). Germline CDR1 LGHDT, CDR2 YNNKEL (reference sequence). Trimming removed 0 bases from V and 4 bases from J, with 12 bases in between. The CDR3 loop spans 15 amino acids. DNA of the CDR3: TGTGCCAGCAGCCAAGAGTGGCAGGGGCCCTATGGCTACACCTTC. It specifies CASSQEWQGPYGYTF.

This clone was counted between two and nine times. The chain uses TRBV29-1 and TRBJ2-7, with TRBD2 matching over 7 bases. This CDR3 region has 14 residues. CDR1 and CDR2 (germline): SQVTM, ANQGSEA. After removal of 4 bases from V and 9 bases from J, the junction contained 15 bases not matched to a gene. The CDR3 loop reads CSVVPLSGARGQYF. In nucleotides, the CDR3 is TGCAGCGTTGTCCCGCTAAGCGGGGCGAGGGGGCAGTACTTC.

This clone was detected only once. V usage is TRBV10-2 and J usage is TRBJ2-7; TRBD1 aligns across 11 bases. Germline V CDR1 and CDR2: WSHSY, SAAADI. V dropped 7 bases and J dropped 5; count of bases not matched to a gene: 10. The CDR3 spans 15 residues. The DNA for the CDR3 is TGCGCCAGCATCCTTGGGACAGGGGGAGGCGACGAGCAGTACTTC. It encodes CASILGTGGGDEQYF.

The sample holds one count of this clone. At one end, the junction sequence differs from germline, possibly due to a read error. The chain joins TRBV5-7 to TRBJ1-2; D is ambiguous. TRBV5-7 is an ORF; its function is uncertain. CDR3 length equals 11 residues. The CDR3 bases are TGTGCCAGCAAGGAAGTGGAAGCTCTATACTTC. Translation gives CASKEVEALYF.

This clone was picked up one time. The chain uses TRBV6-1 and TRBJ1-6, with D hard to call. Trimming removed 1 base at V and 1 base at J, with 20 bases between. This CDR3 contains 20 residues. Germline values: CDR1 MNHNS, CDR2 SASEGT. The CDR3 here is CASSEVPSSRGMSYNSPLHF. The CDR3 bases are TGTGCCAGCAGTGAAGTGCCGTCCTCACGAGGGATGTCCTATAATTCACCCCTCCACTTT.

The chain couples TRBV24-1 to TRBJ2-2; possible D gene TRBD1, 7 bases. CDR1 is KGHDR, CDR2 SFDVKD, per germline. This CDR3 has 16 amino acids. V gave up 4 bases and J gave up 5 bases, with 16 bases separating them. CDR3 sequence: CATSESAAGGTGELFF. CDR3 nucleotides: TGTGCCACCAGTGAATCAGCGGCAGGGGGGACCGGGGAGCTGTTTTTT.

The CDR3 reads CASSRTHGFSGANVLTF. The CDR3 nucleotides read TGTGCCAGTAGTAGAACGCACGGGTTTTCTGGGGCCAACGTCCTGACTTTC. The chain links TRBV19 to TRBJ2-6; D ambiguous. The CDR3 consists of 17 residues. V shed 4 bases and J shed 1 base, with 14 bases lying between them. CDR1 and CDR2 from the germline V gene are LNHDA and SQIVND (reference sequence). Variable domain in full (rest from reference TRBV19 and TRBJ2-6): DGGITQSPKYLFRKEGQNVTLSCEQNLNHDAMYWYRQDPGQGLRLIYYSQIVNDFQKGDIAEGYSVSREKKESFPLTVTSAQKNPTAFYLCASSRTHGFSGANVLTFGAGSRLTVL.

CDR3 sequence (DNA): TGTGCCAGCAGCCCTCGGGCAGCGGGAAGCACCGGGGAGCTGTTTTTT. Its protein product is CASSPRAAGSTGELFF. This chain uses TRBV9 with TRBJ2-2; TRBD2 agrees at 7 bases. Per the germline V gene, CDR1 is SGDLS and CDR2 is YYNGEE. This CDR3 is 16 amino acids long. Trimming cost V 4 bases and J 4 bases; bases outside gene matches: 10.

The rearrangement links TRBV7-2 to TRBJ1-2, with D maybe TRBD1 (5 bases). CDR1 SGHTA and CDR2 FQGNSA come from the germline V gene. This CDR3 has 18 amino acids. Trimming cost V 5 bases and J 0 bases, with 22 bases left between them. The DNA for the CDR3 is TGTGCCAGCAGCCCCGGTTGGGGGGAGGCTGGTGCTAACTATGGCTACACCTTC. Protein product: CASSPGWGEAGANYGYTF.

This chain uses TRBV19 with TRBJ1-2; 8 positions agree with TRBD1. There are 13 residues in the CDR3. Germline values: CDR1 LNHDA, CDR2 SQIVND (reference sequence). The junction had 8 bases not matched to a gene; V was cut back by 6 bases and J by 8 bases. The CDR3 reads CASSEQGEGGYTF. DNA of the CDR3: TGTGCCAGTAGCGAACAGGGGGAAGGAGGCTACACCTTC.

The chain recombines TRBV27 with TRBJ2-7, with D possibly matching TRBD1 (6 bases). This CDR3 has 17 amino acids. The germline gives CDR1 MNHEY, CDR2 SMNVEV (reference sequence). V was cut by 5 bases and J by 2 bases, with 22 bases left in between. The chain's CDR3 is CASSPIGLGAPTYEQYF. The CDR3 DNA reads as TGTGCCAGCAGTCCTATCGGCCTGGGGGCGCCGACCTACGAGCAGTACTTC.

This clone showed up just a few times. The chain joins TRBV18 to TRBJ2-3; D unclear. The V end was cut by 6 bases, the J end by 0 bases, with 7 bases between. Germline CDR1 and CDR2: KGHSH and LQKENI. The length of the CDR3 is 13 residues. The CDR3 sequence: CASSPASTDTQYF. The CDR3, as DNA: TGTGCCAGCTCCCCCGCTAGCACAGATACGCAGTATTTT.

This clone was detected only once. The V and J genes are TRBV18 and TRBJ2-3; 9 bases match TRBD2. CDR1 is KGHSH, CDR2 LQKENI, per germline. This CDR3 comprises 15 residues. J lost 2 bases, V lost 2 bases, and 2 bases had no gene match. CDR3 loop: CASSPAGGDTDTQYF. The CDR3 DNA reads TGTGCCAGCTCACCAGCGGGGGGGGACACAGATACGCAGTATTTT.

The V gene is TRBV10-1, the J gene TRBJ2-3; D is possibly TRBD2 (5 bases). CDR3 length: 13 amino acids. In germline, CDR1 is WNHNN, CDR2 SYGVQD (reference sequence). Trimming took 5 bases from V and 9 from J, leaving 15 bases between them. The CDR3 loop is CASSSNLANTQYF. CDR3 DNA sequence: TGCGCCAGCAGTTCCAACTTAGCGAACACGCAGTATTTT.

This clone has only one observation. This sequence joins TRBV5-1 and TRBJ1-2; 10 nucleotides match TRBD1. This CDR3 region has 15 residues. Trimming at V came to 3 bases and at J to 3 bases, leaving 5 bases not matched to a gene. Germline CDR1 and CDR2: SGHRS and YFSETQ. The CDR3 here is CASSWGTGVYYGYTF. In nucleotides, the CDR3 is TGCGCCAGCAGCTGGGGGACAGGGGTTTACTATGGCTACACCTTC.

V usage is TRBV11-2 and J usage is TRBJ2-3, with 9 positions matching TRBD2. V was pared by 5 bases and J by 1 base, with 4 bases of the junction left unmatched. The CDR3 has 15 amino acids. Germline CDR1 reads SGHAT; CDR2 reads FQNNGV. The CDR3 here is CASSMGLAGTDTQYF. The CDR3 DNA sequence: TGTGCCAGCAGCATGGGACTAGCTGGCACAGATACGCAGTATTTT.

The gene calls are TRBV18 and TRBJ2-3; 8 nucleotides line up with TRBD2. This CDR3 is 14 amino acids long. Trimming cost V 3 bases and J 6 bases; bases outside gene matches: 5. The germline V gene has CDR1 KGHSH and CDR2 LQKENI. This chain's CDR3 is CASSPGTSGDTQYF. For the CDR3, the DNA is TGTGCCAGCTCACCGGGGACTAGTGGGGATACGCAGTATTTT.

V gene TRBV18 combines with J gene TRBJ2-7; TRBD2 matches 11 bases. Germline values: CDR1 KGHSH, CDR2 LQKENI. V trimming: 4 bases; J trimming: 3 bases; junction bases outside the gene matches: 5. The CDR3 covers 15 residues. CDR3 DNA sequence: TGTGCCAGCTCACGACGTAGCGGGAGGGACTACGAGCAGTACTTC. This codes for CASSRRSGRDYEQYF.

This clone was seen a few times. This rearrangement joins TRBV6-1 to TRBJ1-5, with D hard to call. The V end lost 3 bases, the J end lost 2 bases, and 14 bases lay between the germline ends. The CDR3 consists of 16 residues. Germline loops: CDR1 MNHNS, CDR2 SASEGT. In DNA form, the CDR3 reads TGTGCCAGCAGTGATGGGTTCAGGATTGGCAATCAGCCCCAGCATTTT. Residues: CASSDGFRIGNQPQHF.

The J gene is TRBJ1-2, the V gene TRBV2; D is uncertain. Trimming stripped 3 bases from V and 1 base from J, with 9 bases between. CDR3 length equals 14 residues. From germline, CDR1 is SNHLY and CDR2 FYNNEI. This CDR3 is CASSERAINYGYTF. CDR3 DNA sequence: TGTGCCAGCAGTGAGAGAGCTATTAACTATGGCTACACCTTC.

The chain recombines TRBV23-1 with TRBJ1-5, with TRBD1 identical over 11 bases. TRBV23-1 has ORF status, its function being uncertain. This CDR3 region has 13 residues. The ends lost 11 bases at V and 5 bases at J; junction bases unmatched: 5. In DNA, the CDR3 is TGCGCCTGGCCGGACAGGGGGCATCAGCCCCAGCATTTT. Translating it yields CAWPDRGHQPQHF.